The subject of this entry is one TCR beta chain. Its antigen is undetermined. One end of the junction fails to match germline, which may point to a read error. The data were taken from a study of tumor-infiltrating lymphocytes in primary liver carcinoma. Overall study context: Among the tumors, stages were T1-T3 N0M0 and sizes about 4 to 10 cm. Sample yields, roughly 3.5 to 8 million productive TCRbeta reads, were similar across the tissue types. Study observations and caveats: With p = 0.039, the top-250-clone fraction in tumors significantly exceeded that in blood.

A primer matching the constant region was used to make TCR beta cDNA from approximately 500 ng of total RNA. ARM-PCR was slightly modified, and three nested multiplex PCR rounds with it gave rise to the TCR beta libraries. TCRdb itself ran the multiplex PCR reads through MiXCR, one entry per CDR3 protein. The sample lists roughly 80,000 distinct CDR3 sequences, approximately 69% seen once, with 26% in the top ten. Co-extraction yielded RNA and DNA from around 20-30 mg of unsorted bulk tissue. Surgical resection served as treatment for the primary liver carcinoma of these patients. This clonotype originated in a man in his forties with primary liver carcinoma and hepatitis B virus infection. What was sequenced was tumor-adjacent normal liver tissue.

CDR3 DNA: TGTGCCAGCAGCTTGGTAGAAGCGAACACCGGAGAGCCGTTTTTT. Its translation: CASSLVEANTGEPFF. This chain joins TRBV5-5 and TRBJ2-2; D unresolved. Germline CDR1 reads SGHKS; CDR2 reads YYEKEE (reference sequence). The CDR3 extends over 15 amino acids.